These 20 T cell receptor beta chains originate from one sample sequenced in a study of blood T cell repertoires in COVID-19. Generated by immunoSEQ multiplex PCR, the TCRdb table keeps only in-frame clones and is missing some. Found here are about 220,000 clones, 86% of them singletons; the top ten hold more than 3.5%. Sequencing used PBMCs or T cells enriched from blood (not recorded which). The receptors here all came from a woman between 40 and 50 years old with acute COVID-19.

The CDR3 DNA reads as TGTGCCAGCAGCCCCTCGGACAGGGGGCGTGAAAAACTGTTTTTT. Translated, it gives CASSPSDRGREKLFF. The chain combines TRBV3-1 (or the pseudogene TRBV3-2) with TRBJ1-4; TRBD1 aligns across 11 bases. V shed 4 bases and J 7 bases; nucleotides not matched to a gene: 5. The germline V gene encodes CDR1 LGHDT and CDR2 YNNKEL (reference sequence). The CDR3 has 15 residues.

This clone has only a few counts. This sequence joins TRBV7-9 and TRBJ1-6; 9 positions match TRBD1. This CDR3 spans 18 amino acids. The germline V gene has CDR1 SEHNR and CDR2 FQNEAQ (reference sequence). The V gene end was trimmed by 3 bases and the J gene end by 7 bases; junction bases not matched to a gene: 13. The CDR3 DNA reads as TGTGCCAGCAGCTTTCCGGGACAGGGCCTTGGGGGGAATTCACCCCTCCACTTT. This codes for CASSFPGQGLGGNSPLHF.

This clone was seen only a few times. The chain is built from TRBV6-5 and TRBJ1-1; a weak D match, TRBD1 (6 bases). The CDR3 covers 15 residues. From germline, CDR1 is MNHEY and CDR2 SVGAGI. Trimming removed 6 bases from V and 1 base from J, with 15 bases in between. CDR3 loop: CASSRLGRGNTEAFF. The CDR3 DNA follows: TGTGCCAGCAGCCGGTTGGGCAGGGGGAACACTGAAGCTTTCTTT.

The chain has TRBV19 and TRBJ2-2; D perhaps matches TRBD2 (7 bases). The V end was cut by 8 bases, the J end by 7 bases, with 17 bases between. CDR3 length equals 14 residues. Germline V gene sequence: CDR1 LNHDA, CDR2 SQIVND (reference sequence). CDR3 DNA sequence: TGTGCCAGTCTCCACGGGGGGCCGGACGGGGAGCTGTTTTTT. Its translation is CASLHGGPDGELFF.

The sample holds a few counts of this clone. DNA of the CDR3: TGTGCCAGCAGCTTTCGACAGGGAAACACTGAAGCTTTCTTT. Translation gives CASSFRQGNTEAFF. V usage is TRBV12-1 and J usage is TRBJ1-1; the table's D call, TRBD1, was not checked against the DNA. TRBV12-1 is a pseudogene. This CDR3 is built from 14 residues.

The chain couples TRBV5-5 to TRBJ1-1; D gene ambiguous. V lost 3 bases and J lost 1, with 13 bases in between. The CDR3 extends over 15 amino acids. Germline-derived CDR1 and CDR2 are SGHKS and YYEKEE (reference sequence). In DNA form, the CDR3 reads TGTGCCAGCAGCTACTCCCTAAGCCCGAACACTGAAGCTTTCTTT. It specifies CASSYSLSPNTEAFF.

The genes are TRBV11-2 and TRBJ1-3; possibly TRBD1 for D (5 bases). Trimming pared 5 bases from V and 0 bases from J, leaving 23 bases between. This CDR3 contains 19 residues. Per the germline V gene, CDR1 is SGHAT and CDR2 is FQNNGV. The CDR3 nucleotides read TGTGCCAGCAGCCCCGGGCCCGCCAGGGCTAGCGACTCTGGAAACACCATATATTTT. Its translation: CASSPGPARASDSGNTIYF.

This chain connects TRBV5-6 to TRBJ2-5; a weak D match, TRBD1 (6 bases). V lost 0 bases and J lost 6, with 18 bases in between. The CDR3 is 16 amino acids. Germline V gene data show CDR1 as SGHDT and CDR2 as YYEEEE. CDR3 in amino acids: CASSLEDLGAGQTQYF. CDR3 sequence (DNA): TGTGCCAGCAGCTTGGAGGATTTGGGGGCCGGTCAGACCCAGTACTTC.

The J gene is TRBJ2-7, the V gene TRBV6-5, with 8 bases aligning to TRBD1. V lost 5 bases to trimming and J lost 0 bases; unmatched junction nucleotides: 3. Germline CDR1 reads MNHEY; CDR2 reads SVGAGI. The CDR3 is 14 amino acids. The CDR3 DNA is TGTGCCAGCAGTCGGGACAGGAGCTCCTACGAGCAGTACTTC. It translates to CASSRDRSSYEQYF.

This clone was detected once. The V call is TRBV9, the J call TRBJ2-1; TRBD2 matches 8 bases. The CDR3 has 18 amino acids. J gave up 10 bases and V 0 bases, and 18 bases lay outside the gene matches. The germline V gene encodes CDR1 SGDLS and CDR2 YYNGEE. The CDR3 sequence is CASSVGYRGSGGGWEQFF. The CDR3 bases are TGTGCCAGCAGCGTAGGGTATCGAGGGAGCGGGGGTGGTTGGGAGCAGTTCTTC.

The chain combines TRBV28 with TRBJ1-4; 10 positions agree with TRBD1. The CDR3 sequence is 18 residues long. CDR1 is MDHEN, CDR2 SYDVKM, per germline. J gave up 5 bases and V 4 bases, and 13 bases lay outside the gene matches. CDR3 nucleotides: TGTGCCAGCAGTTACCATCCGACTCGGACAGGGGGAAATGAAAAACTGTTTTTT. This sequence encodes CASSYHPTRTGGNEKLFF.

The rearrangement joins TRBV3-1 (or the pseudogene TRBV3-2) to TRBJ1-6; TRBD1 matches 8 bases. The CDR3 sequence is 16 residues long. The V and J ends lost 4 bases and 6 bases, in that order; junction bases with no gene match: 8. In germline, CDR1 is LGHDT, CDR2 YNNKEL (reference sequence). CDR3 sequence (DNA): TGTGCCAGCAGCCCTCGGGACAGGCGCGTTAATTCACCCCTCCACTTT. It encodes CASSPRDRRVNSPLHF.

This chain uses TRBV5-1 with TRBJ2-5; D is possibly TRBD2 (6 bases). Germline V gives CDR1 SGHRS, CDR2 YFSETQ. The germline V and J ends were trimmed by 4 bases and 4 bases, with 26 bases remaining between them. The CDR3 contains 18 residues. CDR3 sequence: CASSAGDYSGGIIETQYF. In nucleotides, the CDR3 is TGCGCCAGCAGCGCCGGGGATTATTCCGGGGGTATTATAGAGACCCAGTACTTC.

The CDR3 protein is CASKGRRGRDSPLHF. For the CDR3, the DNA is TGTGCCAGCAAGGGCAGGAGGGGTCGGGATTCACCCCTCCACTTT. The chain carries TRBV2 and TRBJ1-6; TRBD1 is a possible D gene (5 bases). Germline V gene data show CDR1 as SNHLY and CDR2 as FYNNEI. Trimming took off 7 bases at V and 8 bases at J, with 18 bases between the two ends. This CDR3 region has 15 residues.

V usage is TRBV5-1 and J usage is TRBJ1-2; 7 positions agree with TRBD1. V trimming: 0 bases; J trimming: 5 bases; junction bases outside the gene matches: 4. The CDR3 contains 14 residues. Looked up from germline, CDR1 is SGHRS and CDR2 is YFSETQ. CDR3 region: CASSLDGQAYGYTF. CDR3 bases: TGCGCCAGCAGCTTGGATGGACAGGCTTATGGCTACACCTTC.

The chain has TRBV6-2 or TRBV6-3 and TRBJ1-4; 9 positions match TRBD1. J was trimmed by 9 bases and V by 1 base; bases with no gene match: 12. Looked up from germline, CDR1 is MNHEY and CDR2 is SVGEGT. The CDR3 extends over 17 amino acids. The CDR3 loop reads CASSYYFKGQGLKKLFF. The CDR3 DNA reads as TGTGCCAGCAGTTACTATTTTAAGGGACAGGGTTTGAAAAAACTGTTTTTT.

The gene calls are TRBV6-5 and TRBJ1-1; D uncertain. The CDR3 has 16 amino acids. CDR1 is MNHEY and CDR2 is SVGAGI in the germline V gene. V shed 0 bases and J shed 0 bases, with 11 bases lying between them. The DNA of the CDR3 is TGTGCCAGCAGTTACTCGTCCCTTACAGTGAACACTGAAGCTTTCTTT. This sequence encodes CASSYSSLTVNTEAFF.

The J gene is TRBJ1-4, the V gene TRBV6-1, with 7 bases fitting TRBD1. CDR1 and CDR2 from the germline V gene are MNHNS and SASEGT. With V trimmed by 3 bases and J by 6 bases, 7 bases remained unmatched. CDR3 length equals 15 residues. The CDR3 DNA reads TGTGCCAGCAGTGAGGACAGGAGGGGCCATGAAAAACTGTTTTTT. It specifies CASSEDRRGHEKLFF.

The gene calls are TRBV11-3 and TRBJ2-2, with a tentative D call TRBD1 (6 bases). The length of the CDR3 is 16 residues. The V and J ends lost 3 bases and 6 bases respectively, with 17 bases between them. CDR1 and CDR2 from the germline V gene are SGHNT and YENEEA. The CDR3 region is CASSLGAAGVSGELFF. DNA of the CDR3: TGTGCCAGCAGCTTGGGGGCGGCAGGGGTGTCCGGGGAGCTGTTTTTT.

The chain carries TRBV5-1 and TRBJ2-2; 7 positions match TRBD1. The CDR3 is 14 residues long. The V gene end was trimmed by 3 bases and the J gene end by 4 bases; junction bases not matched to a gene: 3. CDR1 and CDR2 from the germline V gene are SGHRS and YFSETQ. In DNA form, the CDR3 reads TGCGCCAGCAGCTCGGACAGGCGCACCGGGGAGCTGTTTTTT. Translation gives CASSSDRRTGELFF.